This passage covers 10 T cell receptor beta chains from one sample sequenced in a study of shared clonotypes between healthy human individuals. Here immunoSEQ multiplex PCR was the method, and the copy in TCRdb shows in-frame clones only, minus some. The sample lists around 620,000 clones; 95% were seen once. Naive CD8 isolation took CD45RO-negative cells positively selected for CCR7 and excluded terminally differentiated effector memory CD45RA+ cells. The sample comprised naive CD8+ T cells sorted from blood. These receptors were collected from a woman aged 25-40 years in good health.

The gene calls are TRBV27 and TRBJ2-1; 16 bases are a match to TRBD2. This CDR3 contains 15 residues. Unmatched junction bases numbered 4, after V lost 5 bases and J lost 9 bases. Germline V gives CDR1 MNHEY, CDR2 SMNVEV (reference sequence). The CDR3 nucleotides read TGTGCCAGCAGTGGAGGGACTAGCGGGAGGGGTGAGCAGTTCTTC. This codes for CASSGGTSGRGEQFF.

V and J are TRBV2 and TRBJ1-1; D gene uncertain. V shed 10 bases and J shed 1 base, with 7 bases lying between them. The CDR3 sequence is 11 residues long. CDR1 is SNHLY, CDR2 FYNNEI, per germline. The DNA for the CDR3 is TGTGCCACCGAGGGGAACACTGAAGCTTTCTTT. This encodes CATEGNTEAFF.

A word on this clone: Other DNA sequences in this specimen translate into the identical CDR3. The chain has TRBV6-1 and TRBJ2-7; D ambiguous. Trimming shortened V by 4 bases and J by 0 bases, and 4 bases separated the two germline ends. Germline V gene sequence: CDR1 MNHNS, CDR2 SASEGT. CDR3 length: 12 amino acids. In nucleotides, the CDR3 is TGTGCCAGCAGTGGGAGCTCCTACGAGCAGTACTTC. It is translated as CASSGSSYEQYF.

V is TRBV27 and J is TRBJ2-1; the match to TRBD2 covers 7 bases. The CDR3 loop spans 14 amino acids. The germline V gene encodes CDR1 MNHEY and CDR2 SMNVEV (reference sequence). The ends lost 5 bases at V and 6 bases at J; junction bases unmatched: 7. The DNA for the CDR3 is TGTGCCAGCAGTCCTGGTGGGGAGGGCAATGAGCAGTTCTTC. Residues: CASSPGGEGNEQFF.

The CDR3 nucleotides are TGTGCCAGCAGTTTCCCCGGAGGAGTAGATACGCAGTATTTT. Amino acid sequence: CASSFPGGVDTQYF. The chain couples TRBV27 to TRBJ2-3, with D perhaps matching TRBD2 (5 bases). V lost 3 bases and J 5 bases, leaving 12 bases between the germline ends. CDR1 MNHEY and CDR2 SMNVEV come from the germline V gene (reference sequence). CDR3 length: 14 residues.

The genes are TRBV6-5 and TRBJ1-1, with unresolved D. The V end lost 6 bases, the J end lost 1 base, and 9 bases lay between the germline ends. The CDR3 is made up of 13 amino acids. The V gene's germline CDR1 is MNHEY and CDR2 SVGAGI. The CDR3 DNA is TGTGCCAGCAGCCTGGGCTGGAACACTGAAGCTTTCTTT. It specifies CASSLGWNTEAFF.

The V gene is TRBV7-8, the J gene TRBJ2-5; 8 bases align to TRBD2. Losses at the gene ends were 4 bases for V and 4 bases for J; bases not matched to a gene: 14. The CDR3 extends over 17 amino acids. Germline-derived CDR1 and CDR2 are SGHVS and FQNEAQ. The CDR3 DNA follows: TGTGCCAGCAGCTCCATGGCGCTAGCGGGCCCACGAGAGACCCAGTACTTC. Protein: CASSSMALAGPRETQYF. Drawing the rest from reference TRBV7-8 and TRBJ2-5, the complete variable domain is GAGVSQSPRYKVAKRGQDVALRCDPISGHVSLFWYQQALGQGPEFLTYFQNEAQLDKSGLPSDRFFAERPEGSVSTLKIQRTQQEDSAVYLCASSSMALAGPRETQYFGPGTRLLVL.

The V and J genes are TRBV6-6 and TRBJ2-1, with D maybe TRBD2 (5 bases). Trimming left V 5 bases short and J 3 bases short, with 11 bases between. This CDR3 comprises 14 residues. Per the germline V gene, CDR1 is MNHNY and CDR2 is SVGAGI (reference sequence). The CDR3: CASSKGLHYNEQFF. Written as DNA, the CDR3 is TGTGCCAGCAGTAAAGGACTCCACTACAATGAGCAGTTCTTC.

The chain links TRBV4-2 to TRBJ1-4; D is ambiguous. V lost 0 bases and J lost 7, with 15 bases in between. The germline gives CDR1 LGHNA, CDR2 YNFKEQ. There are 16 residues in the CDR3. CDR3 in amino acids: CASSQDSVGRIEKLFF. DNA of the CDR3: TGTGCCAGCAGCCAAGATTCCGTAGGTCGGATTGAAAAACTGTTTTTT.

The chain couples TRBV28 to TRBJ1-5; 8 nucleotides align to TRBD1. This CDR3 contains 16 residues. The germline CDR1 and CDR2 sequences are MDHEN and SYDVKM. V dropped 5 bases and J dropped 9; count of bases not matched to a gene: 15. The DNA of the CDR3 is TGTGCCAGCAGTGCGTATACAGGGGGGAGTCGTCGGCCCCAGCATTTT. This encodes CASSAYTGGSRRPQHF.